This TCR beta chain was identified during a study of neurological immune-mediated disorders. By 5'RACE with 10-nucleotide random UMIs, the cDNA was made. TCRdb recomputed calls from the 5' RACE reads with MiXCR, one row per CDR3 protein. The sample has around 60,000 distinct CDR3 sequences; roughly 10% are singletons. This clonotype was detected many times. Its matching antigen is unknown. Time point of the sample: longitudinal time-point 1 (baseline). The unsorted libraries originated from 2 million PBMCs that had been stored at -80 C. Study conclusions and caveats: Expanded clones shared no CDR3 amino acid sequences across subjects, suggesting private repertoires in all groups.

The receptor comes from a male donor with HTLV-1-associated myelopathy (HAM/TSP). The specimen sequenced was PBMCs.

The CDR3 loop is CASQKGQETQYF. CDR3 coding DNA: TGTGCCAGCCAGAAAGGTCAAGAGACCCAGTACTTC. V gene TRBV3-1 combines with J gene TRBJ2-5; D remains unclear. V was pared by 8 bases and J by 2 bases, with 9 bases between. CDR3 length: 12 residues. Germline V gives CDR1 LGHDT, CDR2 YNNKEL (reference sequence).